This TCR beta chain was captured by sequencing in a study of blood T cell repertoires in COVID-19. Study information: Acute-phase and convalescent COVID-19 samples originated in the United States, Italy and Spain.

In the original analysis: Estimation of nucleated cell counts relied on the amplification of reference gene primers. The assay was immunoSEQ multiplex PCR, and TCRdb's table has in-frame clones only and misses some. The D gene and trimming were derived from the DNA, and the V and J assignments and clone size from that table. Of around 84,000 clones in the sample, 85% were seen once. The clonotype comes from a man at least 80 years old with active or convalescent COVID-19. Sequenced material: peripheral blood.

The CDR3 here is CASRFPARGRGETQYF. In nucleotides, the CDR3 is TGTGCCAGCAGATTCCCGGCCAGGGGGCGCGGGGAGACCCAGTACTTC. The rearrangement uses TRBV27 and TRBJ2-5; 8 nucleotides line up with TRBD1. Germline V gives CDR1 MNHEY, CDR2 SMNVEV (reference sequence). The CDR3 is made up of 16 amino acids. Trimming removed 6 bases from V and 5 bases from J; junction bases left unmatched: 14.